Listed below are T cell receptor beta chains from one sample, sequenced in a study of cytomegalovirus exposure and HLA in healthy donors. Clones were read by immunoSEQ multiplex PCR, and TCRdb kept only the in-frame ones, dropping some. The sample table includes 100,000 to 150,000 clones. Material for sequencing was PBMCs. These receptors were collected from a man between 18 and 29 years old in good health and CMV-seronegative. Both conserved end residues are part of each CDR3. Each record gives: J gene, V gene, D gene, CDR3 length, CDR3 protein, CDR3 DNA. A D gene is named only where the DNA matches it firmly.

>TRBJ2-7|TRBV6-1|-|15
CASEGPGDISYEQYF
TGTGCCAGCGAGGGACCAGGGGACATTTCCTACGAGCAGTACTTC
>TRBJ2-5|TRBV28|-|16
CASSLSGEGLQETQYF
TGTGCCAGCAGTTTATCCGGGGAAGGGCTCCAAGAGACCCAGTACTTC
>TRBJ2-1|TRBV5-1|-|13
CASSFTSWHEQFF
TGCGCCAGCAGCTTTACTAGTTGGCATGAGCAGTTCTTC
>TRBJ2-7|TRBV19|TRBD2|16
CASSGTSGRLVYEQYF
TGTGCCAGTAGCGGGACTAGCGGGAGGCTTGTCTACGAGCAGTACTTC
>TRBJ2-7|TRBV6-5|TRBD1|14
CASSYGQGLSEQYF
TGTGCCAGCAGTTATGGACAGGGACTCAGCGAGCAGTACTTC
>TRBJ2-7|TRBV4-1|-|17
CASSQMSGTEAAYEQYF
TGCGCCAGCAGCCAGATGTCGGGGACTGAAGCTGCCTACGAGCAGTACTTC
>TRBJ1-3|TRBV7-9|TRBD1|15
CASSSNGQAGNTIYF
TGTGCCAGCAGCTCTAATGGACAGGCTGGAAACACCATATATTTT
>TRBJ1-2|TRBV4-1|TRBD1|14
CASSPATRTGENTF
TGCGCCAGCAGCCCGGCAACACGGACAGGGGAGAACACCTTC
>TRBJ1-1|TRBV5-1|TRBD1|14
CASSGTGLDTEAFF
TGCGCCAGCAGCGGGACAGGGTTGGACACTGAAGCTTTCTTT
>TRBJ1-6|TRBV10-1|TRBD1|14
CASSGTGYNSPLHF
TGCGCCAGCAGCGGGACAGGTTATAATTCACCCCTCCACTTT
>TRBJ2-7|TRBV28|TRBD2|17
CASRRNDSGRPFYEQYF
TGTGCCAGCAGACGTAACGATAGCGGGAGACCCTTCTACGAGCAGTACTTC
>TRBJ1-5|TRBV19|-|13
CASSMGGLQPQHF
TGTGCCAGTAGTATGGGGGGACTCCAGCCCCAGCATTTT
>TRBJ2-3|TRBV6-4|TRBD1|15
CASSDSTGATDTQYF
TGTGCCAGCAGTGACTCGACAGGGGCCACAGATACGCAGTATTTT
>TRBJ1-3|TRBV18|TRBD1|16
CASSLTGTAVGNTIYF
TGTGCCAGCTCACTAACCGGGACAGCCGTTGGAAACACCATATATTTT
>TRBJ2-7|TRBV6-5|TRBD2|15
CASKVYRSGTYEQYF
TGTGCCAGCAAGGTCTATCGGAGCGGGACCTACGAGCAGTACTTC
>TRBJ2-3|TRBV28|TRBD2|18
CASSSPLRLAGAPDTQYF
TGTGCCAGCAGTTCCCCCTTGAGACTAGCGGGAGCCCCAGATACGCAGTATTTT
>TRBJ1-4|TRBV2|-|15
CASSEGGATNEKLFF
TGTGCCAGCAGTGAAGGAGGCGCAACTAATGAAAAACTGTTTTTT
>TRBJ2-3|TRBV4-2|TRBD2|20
CASSPLALAGDRYSTDTQYF
TGTGCCAGCAGCCCGCTGGCGCTAGCGGGAGATCGCTATAGCACAGATACGCAGTATTTT
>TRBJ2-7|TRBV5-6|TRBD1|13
CASSWDRDNEQYF
TGTGCCAGCAGCTGGGACAGGGACAACGAGCAGTACTTC
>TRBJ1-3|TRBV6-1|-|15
CASSESLLYVDTIYF
TGTGCCAGCAGTGAGAGTCTTCTCTATGTAGACACCATATATTTT
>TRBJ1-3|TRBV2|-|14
CASSDWGPGNTIYF
TGTGCCAGCAGTGATTGGGGGCCTGGAAACACCATATATTTT
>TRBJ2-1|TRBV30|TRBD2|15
CAWSVSLAGFNEQFF
TGTGCCTGGAGTGTAAGTCTAGCGGGTTTCAATGAGCAGTTCTTC
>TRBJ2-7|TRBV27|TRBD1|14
CASSLWDRPYEQYF
TGTGCCAGCAGTTTATGGGACAGACCCTACGAGCAGTACTTC
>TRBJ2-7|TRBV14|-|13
CASSQESHYEQYF
TGTGCCAGCAGCCAAGAGTCCCACTACGAGCAGTACTTC
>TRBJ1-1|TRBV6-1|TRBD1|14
CASSDISGQGRAFF
TGTGCCAGCAGTGATATAAGCGGACAGGGACGGGCTTTCTTT
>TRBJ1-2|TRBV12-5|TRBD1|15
CASGLVEDRVNGYTF
TGTGCTAGTGGTTTGGTAGAGGACAGGGTGAATGGCTACACCTTC
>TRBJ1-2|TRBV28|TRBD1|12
CAEREGAGGYTF
TGTGCCGAGAGAGAGGGGGCGGGAGGCTACACCTTC
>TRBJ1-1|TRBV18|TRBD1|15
CASSPTTGRNTEDFF
TGTGCCAGCTCACCAACGACAGGGCGGAACACTGAAGATTTCTTT
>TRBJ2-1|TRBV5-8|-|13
CASSLESGDEQFF
TGTGCCAGCAGCTTGGAGTCTGGAGATGAGCAGTTCTTC
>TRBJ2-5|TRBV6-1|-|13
CASTRGGQETQYF
TGTGCCAGCACCAGGGGAGGGCAAGAGACCCAGTACTTC
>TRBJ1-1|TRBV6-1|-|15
CASSDTGIGSTEAFF
TGTGCCAGCAGTGACACAGGGATTGGTTCCACTGAAGCTTTCTTT
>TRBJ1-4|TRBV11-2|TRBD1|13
CASAQGVREKLFF
TGTGCCAGCGCACAGGGGGTAAGAGAAAAACTGTTTTTT
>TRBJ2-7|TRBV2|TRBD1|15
CASRPPGQGTREQYF
TGTGCCAGCAGACCTCCCGGACAGGGGACCCGGGAGCAGTACTTC
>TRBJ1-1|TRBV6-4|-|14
CASSDQGSNTEAFF
TGTGCCAGCAGTGACCAGGGGTCTAACACTGAAGCTTTCTTT
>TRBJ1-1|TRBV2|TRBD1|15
CASSVRQGANTEAFF
TGTGCCAGCAGCGTTAGACAGGGGGCGAACACTGAAGCTTTCTTT
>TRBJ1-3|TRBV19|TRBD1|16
CASSNPGQGYGNTIYF
TGTGCCAGTAGTAATCCGGGACAGGGGTATGGAAACACCATATATTTT
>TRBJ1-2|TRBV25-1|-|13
CASSEFTNYGYTF
TGTGCCAGCAGTGAATTTACTAACTATGGCTACACCTTC
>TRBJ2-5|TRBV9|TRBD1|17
CASSTFRDRRRGETQYF
TGTGCCAGCAGCACGTTCCGGGACAGGCGAAGGGGAGAGACCCAGTACTTC
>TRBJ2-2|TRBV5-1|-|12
CASSLGGGELFF
TGCGCCAGCAGCTTAGGGGGCGGGGAGCTGTTTTTT
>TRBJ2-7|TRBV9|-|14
CASSVAGSANEQYF
TGTGCCAGCAGCGTAGCCGGGAGCGCCAACGAGCAGTACTTC
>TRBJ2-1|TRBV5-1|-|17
CASSYPSTGGKYNEQFF
TGCGCCAGCAGCTACCCCAGTACGGGGGGCAAGTACAATGAGCAGTTCTTC
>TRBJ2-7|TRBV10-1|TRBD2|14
CASRQLAGGYEQYF
TGCGCCAGCAGACAACTAGCGGGAGGCTACGAGCAGTACTTC
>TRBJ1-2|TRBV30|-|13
CAWRTGPNYGYTF
TGTGCCTGGAGGACAGGACCTAACTATGGCTACACCTTC
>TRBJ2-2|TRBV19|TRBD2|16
CASSSGTSENTGELFF
TGTGCCAGTAGTTCAGGGACTAGCGAGAACACCGGGGAGCTGTTTTTT
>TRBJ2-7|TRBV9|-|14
CASSQGRASYEQYF
TGTGCCAGCAGCCAAGGCAGGGCCTCCTACGAGCAGTACTTC
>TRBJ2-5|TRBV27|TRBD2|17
CASSPKTLAGGGVTQYF
TGTGCCAGCAGTCCCAAAACTCTAGCGGGAGGTGGAGTGACCCAGTACTTC
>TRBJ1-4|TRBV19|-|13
CASRTGLNEKLFF
TGTGCCAGTAGAACGGGACTCAATGAAAAACTGTTTTTT
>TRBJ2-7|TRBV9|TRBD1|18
CASSVTVPDREASYEQYF
TGTGCCAGCAGCGTAACTGTCCCGGACAGGGAAGCCTCCTACGAGCAGTACTTC
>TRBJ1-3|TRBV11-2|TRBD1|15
CASSTTGDNGNTIYF
TGTGCCAGCAGCACCACAGGGGATAACGGAAACACCATATATTTT
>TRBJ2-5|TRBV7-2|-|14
CASSLRQYQETQYF
TGTGCCAGCAGCTTACGACAGTACCAAGAGACCCAGTACTTC
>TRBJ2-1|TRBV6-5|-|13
CASGTNSYNEQFF
TGTGCCAGCGGGACAAATTCCTACAATGAGCAGTTCTTC
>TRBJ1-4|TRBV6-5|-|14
CASSLLGAGKKLFF
TGTGCCAGCAGTTTGCTGGGGGCCGGGAAAAAACTGTTTTTT
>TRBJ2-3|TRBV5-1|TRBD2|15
CASSLTSGFTDTQYF
TGCGCCAGCAGCTTGACTAGCGGGTTCACAGATACGCAGTATTTT
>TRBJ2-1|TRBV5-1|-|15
CASSLTRRSDNEQFF
TGCGCCAGCAGCCTGACTAGAAGGAGCGACAATGAGCAGTTCTTC
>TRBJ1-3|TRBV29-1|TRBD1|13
CSVGRQGANTIYF
TGCAGCGTTGGAAGACAGGGGGCGAACACCATATATTTT